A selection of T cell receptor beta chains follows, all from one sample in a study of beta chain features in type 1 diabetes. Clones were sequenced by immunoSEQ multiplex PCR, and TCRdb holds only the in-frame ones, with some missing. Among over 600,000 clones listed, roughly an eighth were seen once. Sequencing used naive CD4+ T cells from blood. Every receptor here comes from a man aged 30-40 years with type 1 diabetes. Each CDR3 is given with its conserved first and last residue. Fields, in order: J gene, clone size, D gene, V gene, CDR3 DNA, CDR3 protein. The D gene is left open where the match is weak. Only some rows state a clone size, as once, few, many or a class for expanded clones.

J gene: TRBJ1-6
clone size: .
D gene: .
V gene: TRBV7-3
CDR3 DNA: TGTGCCAGCAGCTTATTCCAGGGCAGTTCACCCCTCCACTTT
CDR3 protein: CASSLFQGSSPLHF

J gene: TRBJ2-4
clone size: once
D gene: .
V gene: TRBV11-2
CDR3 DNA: TGTGCCAGCAGCCTCCGGGACGGATGGGAAAACATTCAGTACTTC
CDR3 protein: CASSLRDGWENIQYF

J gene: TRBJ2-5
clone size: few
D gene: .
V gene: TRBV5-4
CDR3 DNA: TGTGCCAGCACCCCGTGGGAGCGCCAAGAGACCCAGTACTTC
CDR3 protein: CASTPWERQETQYF

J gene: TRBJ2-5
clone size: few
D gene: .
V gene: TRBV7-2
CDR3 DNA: TGTGCCAGCAGCTTATGGTTCTTGGCCCATCCGGAGACCCAGTACTTC
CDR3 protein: CASSLWFLAHPETQYF

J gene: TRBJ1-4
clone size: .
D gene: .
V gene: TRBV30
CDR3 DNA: TGTGCCTGGAGGGTGTACGGGGAAGGAAAACTGTTTTTT
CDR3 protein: CAWRVYGEGKLFF

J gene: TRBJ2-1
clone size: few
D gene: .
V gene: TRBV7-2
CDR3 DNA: TGTGCCAGCAGCTTAGAAGTCAGCTACAATGAGCAGTTCTTC
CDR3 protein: CASSLEVSYNEQFF

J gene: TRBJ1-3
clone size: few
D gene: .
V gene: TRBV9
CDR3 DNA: TGTGCCAGCAGCGCGGGGGGACCGGGCTCTGGAAACACCATATATTTT
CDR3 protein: CASSAGGPGSGNTIYF

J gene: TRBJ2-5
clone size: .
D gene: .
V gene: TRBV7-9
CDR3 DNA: TGTGCCAGCAGCTTACTGGCAGGAAAAGAGACCCAGTACTTC
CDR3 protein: CASSLLAGKETQYF

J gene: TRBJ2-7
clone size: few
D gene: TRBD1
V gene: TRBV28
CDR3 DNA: TGTGCCAGTTGGGACAGGCAAAACGAGCAGTACTTC
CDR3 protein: CASWDRQNEQYF

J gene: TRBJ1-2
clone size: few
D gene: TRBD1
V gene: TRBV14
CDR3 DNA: TGTGCCAGCAGAAGGTCCGGGACAGATGGCTACACCTTC
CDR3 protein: CASRRSGTDGYTF

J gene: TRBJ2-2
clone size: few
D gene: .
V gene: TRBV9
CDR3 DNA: TGTGCCAGCAGCCCAGGAGGCTTGCAGGGGCGATCCGGGGAGCTGTTTTTT
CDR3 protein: CASSPGGLQGRSGELFF

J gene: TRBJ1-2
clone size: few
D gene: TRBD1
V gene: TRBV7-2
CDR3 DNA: TGTGCCAGCAGTTTCGGGACAGCATCTTATGGCTACACCTTC
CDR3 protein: CASSFGTASYGYTF

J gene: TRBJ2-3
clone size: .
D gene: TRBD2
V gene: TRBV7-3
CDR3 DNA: TGTGCCAGCAGCCTCCAGCCTAGCGGGGGGCCAGATACGCAGTATTTT
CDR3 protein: CASSLQPSGGPDTQYF

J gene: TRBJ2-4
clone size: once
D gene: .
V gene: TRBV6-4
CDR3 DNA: TGTGCCAGCAGTGACCGGGGTACAGCCAAAAACATTCAGTACTTC
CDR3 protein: CASSDRGTAKNIQYF

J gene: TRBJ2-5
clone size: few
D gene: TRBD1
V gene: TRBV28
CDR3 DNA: TGTGCCAGCAGTTCCCAGACCCGGGACAGAACTTCCCCTAGGGAGACCCAGTACTTC
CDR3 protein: CASSSQTRDRTSPRETQYF

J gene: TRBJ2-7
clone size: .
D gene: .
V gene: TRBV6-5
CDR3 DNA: TGTGCCAGCAGTTACGCCAGGTCCTACGAGCAGTACTTC
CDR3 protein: CASSYARSYEQYF

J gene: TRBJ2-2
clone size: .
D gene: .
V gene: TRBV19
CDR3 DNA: TGTGCCACAGGGGGGACCGCGAACACCGGGGAGCTGTTTTTT
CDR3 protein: CATGGTANTGELFF

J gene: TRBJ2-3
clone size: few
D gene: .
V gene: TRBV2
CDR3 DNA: TGTGCCAGCAGTGAGGTGTGGGGGACAATAGTTGCAGATACGCAGTATTTT
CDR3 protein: CASSEVWGTIVADTQYF

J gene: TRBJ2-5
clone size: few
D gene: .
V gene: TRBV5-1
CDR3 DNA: TGCGCCAGCAGCCGCTTCCGTCGCGGGGAAGAGACCCAGTACTTC
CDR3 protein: CASSRFRRGEETQYF

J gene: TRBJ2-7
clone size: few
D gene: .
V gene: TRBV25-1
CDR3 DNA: TGTGCCAGCAGTGAACACCAGGGTATGGTCGAGCAGTACTTC
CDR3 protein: CASSEHQGMVEQYF

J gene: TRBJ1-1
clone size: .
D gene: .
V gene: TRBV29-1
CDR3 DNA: TGCAGCGTTAGGACTCAACCCATGAACACTGAAGCTTTCTTT
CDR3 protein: CSVRTQPMNTEAFF